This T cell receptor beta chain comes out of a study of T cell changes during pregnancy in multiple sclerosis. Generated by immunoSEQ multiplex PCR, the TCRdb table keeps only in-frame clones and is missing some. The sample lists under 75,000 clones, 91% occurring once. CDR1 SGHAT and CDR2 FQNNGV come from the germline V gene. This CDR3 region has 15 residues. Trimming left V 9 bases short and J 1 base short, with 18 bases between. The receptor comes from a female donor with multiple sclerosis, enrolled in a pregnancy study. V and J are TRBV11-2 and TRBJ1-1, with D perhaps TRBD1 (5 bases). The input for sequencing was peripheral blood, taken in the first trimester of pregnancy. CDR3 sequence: CASWLRGGENTEAFF. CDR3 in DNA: TGTGCCAGTTGGCTCCGGGGCGGGGAGAACACTGAAGCTTTCTTT.